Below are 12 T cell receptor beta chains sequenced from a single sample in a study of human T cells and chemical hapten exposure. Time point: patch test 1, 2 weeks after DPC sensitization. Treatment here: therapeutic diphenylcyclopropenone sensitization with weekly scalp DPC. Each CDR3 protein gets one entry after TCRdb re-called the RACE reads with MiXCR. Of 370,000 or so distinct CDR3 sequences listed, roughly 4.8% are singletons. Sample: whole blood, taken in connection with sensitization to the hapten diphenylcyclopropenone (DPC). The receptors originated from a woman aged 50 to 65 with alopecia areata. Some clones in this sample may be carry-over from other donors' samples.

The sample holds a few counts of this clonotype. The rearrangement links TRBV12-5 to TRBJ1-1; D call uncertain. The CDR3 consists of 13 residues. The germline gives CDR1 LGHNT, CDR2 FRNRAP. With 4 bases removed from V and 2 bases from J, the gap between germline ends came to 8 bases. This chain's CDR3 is CASGYQINTEAFF. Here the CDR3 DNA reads TGTGCTAGTGGTTATCAGATAAACACTGAAGCTTTCTTT.

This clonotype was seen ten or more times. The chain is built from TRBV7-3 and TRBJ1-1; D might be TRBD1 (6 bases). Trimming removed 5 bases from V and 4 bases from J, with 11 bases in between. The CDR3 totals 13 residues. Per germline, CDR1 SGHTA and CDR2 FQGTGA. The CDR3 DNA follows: TGTGCCAGCAGCCAGGGGTTTGGCACTGAAGCTTTCTTT. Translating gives CASSQGFGTEAFF.

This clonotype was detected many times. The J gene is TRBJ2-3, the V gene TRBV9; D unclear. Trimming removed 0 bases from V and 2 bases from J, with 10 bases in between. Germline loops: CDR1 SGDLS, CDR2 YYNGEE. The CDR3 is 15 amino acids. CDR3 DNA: TGTGCCAGCAGCGTAGATCCCAAAATCACAGATACGCAGTATTTT. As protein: CASSVDPKITDTQYF. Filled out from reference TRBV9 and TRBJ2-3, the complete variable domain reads DSGVTQTPKHLITATGQRVTLRCSPRSGDLSVYWYQQSLDQGLQFLIQYYNGEERAKGNILERFSAQQFPDLHSELNLSSLELGDSALYFCASSVDPKITDTQYFGPGTRLTVL.

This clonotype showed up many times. The chain's CDR3 is CASSESSGNTIYF. CDR3 DNA sequence: TGTGCCAGCAGCGAGAGTTCCGGAAACACCATATATTTT. The chain links TRBV7-7 to TRBJ1-3; D uncertain. Germline lookup yields CDR1 SSHAT and CDR2 FNYEAQ (reference sequence). The germline V and J ends were trimmed by 5 bases and 4 bases, with 9 bases remaining between them. The CDR3 sequence is 13 residues long.

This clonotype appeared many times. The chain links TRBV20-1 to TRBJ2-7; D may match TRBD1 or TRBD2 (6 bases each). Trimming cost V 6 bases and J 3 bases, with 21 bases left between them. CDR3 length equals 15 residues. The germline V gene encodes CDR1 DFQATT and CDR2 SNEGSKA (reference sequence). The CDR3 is CSAKWVGGRSYEQYF. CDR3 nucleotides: TGCAGTGCCAAATGGGTGGGGGGCCGGAGCTACGAGCAGTACTTC.

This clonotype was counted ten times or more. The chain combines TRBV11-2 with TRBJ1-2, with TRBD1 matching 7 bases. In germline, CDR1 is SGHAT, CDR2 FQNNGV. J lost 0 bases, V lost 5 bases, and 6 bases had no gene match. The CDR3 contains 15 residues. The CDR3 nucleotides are TGTGCCAGCAGCCAAGACAGGGTTACTAACTATGGCTACACCTTC. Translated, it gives CASSQDRVTNYGYTF.

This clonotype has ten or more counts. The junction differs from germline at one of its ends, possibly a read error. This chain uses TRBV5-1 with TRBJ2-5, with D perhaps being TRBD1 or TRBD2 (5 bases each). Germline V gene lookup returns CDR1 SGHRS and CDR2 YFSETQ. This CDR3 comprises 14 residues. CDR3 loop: CASSLGGGQETQYF. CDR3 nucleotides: TGTGCCAGCAGCTTAGGTGGGGGTCAAGAGACCCAGTACTTC.

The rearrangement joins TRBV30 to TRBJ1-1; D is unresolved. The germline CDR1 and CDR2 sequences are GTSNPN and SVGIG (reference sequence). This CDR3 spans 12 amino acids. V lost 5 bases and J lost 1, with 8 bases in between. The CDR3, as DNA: TGTGCCTGGGTCGCAGGGAACACTGAAGCTTTCTTT. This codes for CAWVAGNTEAFF.

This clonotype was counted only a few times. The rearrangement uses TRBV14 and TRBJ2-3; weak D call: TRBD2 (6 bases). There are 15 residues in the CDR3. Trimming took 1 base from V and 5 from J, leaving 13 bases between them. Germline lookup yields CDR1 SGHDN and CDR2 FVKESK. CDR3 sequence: CASSQAGVPLDTQYF. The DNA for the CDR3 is TGTGCCAGCAGCCAAGCGGGGGTCCCCCTAGATACGCAGTATTTT. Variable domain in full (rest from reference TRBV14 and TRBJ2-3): EAGVTQFPSHSVIEKGQTVTLRCDPISGHDNLYWYRRVMGKEIKFLLHFVKESKQDESGMPNNRFLAERTGGTYSTLKVQPAELEDSGVYFCASSQAGVPLDTQYFGPGTRLTVL.

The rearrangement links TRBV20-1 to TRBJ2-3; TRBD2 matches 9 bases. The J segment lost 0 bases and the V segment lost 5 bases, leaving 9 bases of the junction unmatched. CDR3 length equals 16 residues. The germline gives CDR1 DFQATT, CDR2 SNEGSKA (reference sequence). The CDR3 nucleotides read TGCAGTGCTCGAGTCCCCGGGACTAGCAGCACAGATACGCAGTATTTT. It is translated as CSARVPGTSSTDTQYF.

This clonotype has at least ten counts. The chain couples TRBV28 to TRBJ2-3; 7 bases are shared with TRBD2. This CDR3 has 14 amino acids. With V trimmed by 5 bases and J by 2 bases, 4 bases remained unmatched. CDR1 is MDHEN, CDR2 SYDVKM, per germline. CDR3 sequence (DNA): TGTGCCAGCAGTCTGGGACTATTCACAGATACGCAGTATTTT. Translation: CASSLGLFTDTQYF.

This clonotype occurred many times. The DNA for the CDR3 is TGTGCCAGCAGACTAGCGGGAGTAGAGACCCAGTACTTC. Translation gives CASRLAGVETQYF. This chain joins TRBV6-2 or TRBV6-3 and TRBJ2-5; 11 positions agree with TRBD2. The CDR3 length is 13 residues. Germline values: CDR1 MNHEY, CDR2 SVGEGT. The V and J ends lost 6 bases and 4 bases, in that order; junction bases with no gene match: 1.